This T cell receptor (beta chain) derives from a study of shared clonotypes between healthy human individuals. Whole-study findings and limits: Non-shared clonotypes had lower generation probabilities than those shared by all four donors.

On this clone: Its cognate antigen is unknown.

The V end lost 5 bases, the J end lost 1 base, and 11 bases lay between the germline ends. The CDR3 contains 14 residues. CDR1 is SGHRS, CDR2 YFSETQ, per germline. Repertoires were generated with immunoSEQ multiplex PCR, while TCRdb's copy carries only in-frame clones and drops some. The table lists roughly 2.4 million clones, approximately 95% of them singletons. What was sequenced was naive CD4+ T cells sorted from blood. Subset denoted: CD45RA+ positively selected. The TCR comes from a man younger than 30 in good health. This sequence joins TRBV5-1 and TRBJ2-3; D unresolved. CDR3 DNA: TGCGCCAGCAGTCCTCGGTATCGCACAGATACGCAGTATTTT. Translated: CASSPRYRTDTQYF.